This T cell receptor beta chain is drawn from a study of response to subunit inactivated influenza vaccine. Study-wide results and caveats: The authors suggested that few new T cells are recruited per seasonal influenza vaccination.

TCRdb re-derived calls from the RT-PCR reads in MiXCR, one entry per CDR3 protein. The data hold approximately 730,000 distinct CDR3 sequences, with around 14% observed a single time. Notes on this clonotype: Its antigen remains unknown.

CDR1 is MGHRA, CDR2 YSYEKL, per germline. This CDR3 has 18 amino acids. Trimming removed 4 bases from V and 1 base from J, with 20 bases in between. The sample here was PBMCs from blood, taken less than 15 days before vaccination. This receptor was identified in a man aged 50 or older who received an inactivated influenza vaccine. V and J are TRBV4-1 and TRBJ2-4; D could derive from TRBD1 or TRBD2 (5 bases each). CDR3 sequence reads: CASSPYAKGTLAKNIQYF. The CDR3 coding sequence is TGCGCCAGCAGCCCCTACGCCAAAGGGACCTTGGCCAAAAACATTCAGTACTTC.